The sequence of this TCR beta chain was determined in a study of graft-versus-host responses after intestinal transplantation. Study-level results: Some patients had graft-donor T cell macrochimerism, and their allografts showed high graft-versus-host to host-versus-graft clonal ratios. Investigators detected GvH clones in recipient marrow, with some emerging earlier in ileum or blood.

Profiling relied on immunoSEQ multiplex PCR, and the TCRdb table lists in-frame clones only, not all of them. The data show some 90,000 clones, roughly 90% seen once. Comment on this clone: Its antigen is undetermined.

This CDR3 region has 15 residues. V lost 6 bases, J lost 2 bases, and 11 bases lay in between. Germline lookup yields CDR1 MNHEY and CDR2 SMNVEV (reference sequence). The chain is built from TRBV27 and TRBJ2-6; D is unresolved. The TCR was taken from a human donor who received an intestinal transplant. Specimen: unstimulated CD4+ T cells sorted from spleen or lymph node cells, collected before intestinal transplant. In nucleotides, the CDR3 is TGTGCCAGCAGACACCATCAGGCTGGGGCCAACGTCCTGACTTTC. It translates to CASRHHQAGANVLTF. Drawing the rest from reference TRBV27 and TRBJ2-6, the complete variable domain is EAQVTQNPRYLITVTGKKLTVTCSQNMNHEYMSWYRQDPGLGLRQIYYSMNVEVTDKGDVPEGYKVSRKEKRNFPLILESPSPNQTSLYFCASRHHQAGANVLTFGAGSRLTVL.